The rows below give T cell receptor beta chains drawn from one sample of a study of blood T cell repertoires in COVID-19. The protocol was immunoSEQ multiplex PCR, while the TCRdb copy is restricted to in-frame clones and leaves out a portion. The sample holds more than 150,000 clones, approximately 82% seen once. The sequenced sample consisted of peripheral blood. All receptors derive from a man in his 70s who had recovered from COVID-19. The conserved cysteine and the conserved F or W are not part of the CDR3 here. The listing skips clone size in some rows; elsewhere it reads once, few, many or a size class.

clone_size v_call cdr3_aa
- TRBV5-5 ASSLRTWDEQF
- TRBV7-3 ASSLNPGRGETQY
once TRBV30 AWSRGTYNEQF
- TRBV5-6 ASSLPPDEQY
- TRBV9 ASSQRPGSTSSYNEQF
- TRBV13 ASSLARWSNEKLF
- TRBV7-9 ASSFYRTYEAF
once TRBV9 ASSATLGTGGNEKLF
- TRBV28 ASSASGYEQY
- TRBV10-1 ASSFQGRGEGEQY
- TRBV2 ASKFGTRAYEQY
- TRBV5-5 ASSPGTGLSNSPLH
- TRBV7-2 ASSLNGRADTQY
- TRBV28 ASSWTSGRYEQY
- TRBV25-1 ASSAAGANTGELF
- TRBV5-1 ASSPIAGGAGELF
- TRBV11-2 ASSLGNTGTNQPQH
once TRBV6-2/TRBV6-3 ASSSMTPLSSNQPQH
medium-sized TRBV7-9 ASSLGRTAPSIY
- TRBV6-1 ASSEYRGGTEAF
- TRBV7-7 ASSLVWAGGPSGTDTQY
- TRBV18 ASSPQGTAGELF
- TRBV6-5 ASSRSGGGGEQY
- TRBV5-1 ASNPGQGATGELF
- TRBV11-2 ASSIGGVNTEAF
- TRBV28 ASLTGGPAGYNEQF
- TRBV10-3 AISAARDSNYEQY
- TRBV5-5 ASEGPNTEAF
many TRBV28 ASRDGQRKYTGELF
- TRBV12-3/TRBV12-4 ASSPFQADTQY
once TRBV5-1 ASSLEGKSYNEQF
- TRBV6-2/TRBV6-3 ASSYPARYEQY
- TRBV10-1 ASSTGQGGPNIQY
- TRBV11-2 ASSRGTDTGELF
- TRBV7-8 ASSPGGGGDTGELF
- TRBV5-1 ASSYGPSGMGETQY
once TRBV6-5 ASTDPYRDTEAF
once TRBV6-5 ASRRQGVGTGELF
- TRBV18 ASSPAFQTYEQY
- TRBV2 ASSGGSNQPQH
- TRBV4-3 ASSQDRDSYGYT